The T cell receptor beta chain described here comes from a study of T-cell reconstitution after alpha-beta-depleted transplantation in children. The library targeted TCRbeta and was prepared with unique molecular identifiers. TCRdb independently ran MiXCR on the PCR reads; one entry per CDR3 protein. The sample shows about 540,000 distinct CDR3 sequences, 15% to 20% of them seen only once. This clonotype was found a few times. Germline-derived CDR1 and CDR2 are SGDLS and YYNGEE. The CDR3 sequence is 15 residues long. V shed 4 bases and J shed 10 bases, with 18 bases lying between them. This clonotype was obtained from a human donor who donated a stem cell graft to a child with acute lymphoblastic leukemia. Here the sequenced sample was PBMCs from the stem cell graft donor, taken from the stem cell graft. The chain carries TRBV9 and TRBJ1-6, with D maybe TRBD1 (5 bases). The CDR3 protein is CASSSQDGARSPLHF. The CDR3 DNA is TGTGCCAGCAGCTCCCAGGACGGGGCCCGATCACCCCTCCACTTT.